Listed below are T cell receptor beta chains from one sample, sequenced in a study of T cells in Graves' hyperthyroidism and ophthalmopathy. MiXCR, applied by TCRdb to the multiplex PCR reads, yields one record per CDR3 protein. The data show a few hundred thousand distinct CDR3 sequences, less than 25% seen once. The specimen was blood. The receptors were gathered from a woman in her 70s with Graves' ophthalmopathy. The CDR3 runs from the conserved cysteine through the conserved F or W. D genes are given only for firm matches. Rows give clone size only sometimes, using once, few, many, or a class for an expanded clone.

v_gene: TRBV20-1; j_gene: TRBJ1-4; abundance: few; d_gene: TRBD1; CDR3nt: TGCAGTGCGCGACCTTCGCAGGGGGCGGGTGAAAAACTGTTTTTT; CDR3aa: CSARPSQGAGEKLFF
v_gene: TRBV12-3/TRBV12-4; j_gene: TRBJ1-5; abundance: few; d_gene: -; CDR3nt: TGTGCCAGCAGTCTGGGGAGAGTCCCCCAGCATTTT; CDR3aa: CASSLGRVPQHF
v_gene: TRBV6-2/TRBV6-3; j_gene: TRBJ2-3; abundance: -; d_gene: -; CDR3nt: TGTGCCAGCAGTTCAAGGGCGGGTATCACAGATACGCAGTATTTT; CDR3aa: CASSSRAGITDTQYF
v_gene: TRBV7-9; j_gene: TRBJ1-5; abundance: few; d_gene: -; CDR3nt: TGTGCCAGCAGCTTAGCGAGCGTCGGGCAGCCCCAGCATTTT; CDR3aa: CASSLASVGQPQHF
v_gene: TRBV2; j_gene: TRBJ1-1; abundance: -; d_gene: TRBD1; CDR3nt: TGTGCCAGCAGCGTACTACAGGGGAGCACTGAAGCTTTCTTT; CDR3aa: CASSVLQGSTEAFF
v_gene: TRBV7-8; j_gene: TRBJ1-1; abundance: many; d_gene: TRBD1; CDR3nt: TGTGCCAGCAGCCAAACCCCACAGGGGGCGGACACTGAAGCTTTCTTT; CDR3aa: CASSQTPQGADTEAFF
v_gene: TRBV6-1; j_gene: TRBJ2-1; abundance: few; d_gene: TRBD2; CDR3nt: TGTGCCAGCACCGGGACTAGCGGGAGACGAAATGAGCAGTTCTTC; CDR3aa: CASTGTSGRRNEQFF
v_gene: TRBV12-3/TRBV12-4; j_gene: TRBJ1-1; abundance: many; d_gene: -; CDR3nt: TGTGCCAGCAGTCTATCGGTGGATGAAGCTTTCTTT; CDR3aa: CASSLSVDEAFF
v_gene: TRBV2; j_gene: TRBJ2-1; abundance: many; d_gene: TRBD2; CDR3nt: TGTGCCAGCAGTACTAGCGCTAGCTCCTACAATGAGCAGTTCTTC; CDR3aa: CASSTSASSYNEQFF
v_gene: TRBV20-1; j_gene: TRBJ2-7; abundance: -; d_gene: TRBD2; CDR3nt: TGCAGTGCTCCCGTCCTCCTCGGGACTAGCGGGAACTACGAGCAGTACTTC; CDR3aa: CSAPVLLGTSGNYEQYF